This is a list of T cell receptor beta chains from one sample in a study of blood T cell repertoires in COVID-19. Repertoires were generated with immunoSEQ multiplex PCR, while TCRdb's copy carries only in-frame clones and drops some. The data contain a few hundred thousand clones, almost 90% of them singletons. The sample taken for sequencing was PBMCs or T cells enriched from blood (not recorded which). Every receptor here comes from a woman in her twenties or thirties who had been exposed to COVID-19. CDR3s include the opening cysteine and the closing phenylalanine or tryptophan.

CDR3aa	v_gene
CAISENNNEQFF	TRBV10-3
CASSQDILSGNTIYF	TRBV3-1/TRBV3-2
CASSLSLSSPRGYTF	TRBV28
CASSFLAGGRNEQFF	TRBV27
CASRRGLGYEQYF	TRBV2
CASRAYRGLREPQHF	TRBV6-5
CASSPPGRVNTEAFF	TRBV18
CASSSHGLGLATPYEQYF	TRBV7-2
CASRLAISGRDTGELFF	TRBV5-6
CASRATGDTEAFF	TRBV2
CASSQTSGSRDEQYF	TRBV28
CSVFSETEAFF	TRBV29-1
CASSSKTGGQNTEAFF	TRBV5-6
CASGGGSNQPQHF	TRBV24-1
CASSYRSVSYEQYF	TRBV6-2/TRBV6-3
CATSRARQGVYEQYF	TRBV15
CATSRGTSGRNTDTQYF	TRBV15
CASRPWTGVGNQPQHF	TRBV6-2/TRBV6-3
CASSTTGPNQPQHF	TRBV2
CASSRAGDLYNEQFF	TRBV7-3
CSVVDRGYGYTF	TRBV29-1
CASSHRDRTVTGELFF	TRBV18
CASSTGQGYTGELFF	TRBV7-9
CASSLSAGDRTDTQYF	TRBV27
CASSAPRETQYF	TRBV11-3
CASSITGGNEKLFF	TRBV19
CASSGGPNTEAFF	TRBV9
CASSLRTPDRFNTGELFF	TRBV5-1
CASSIGTGGAGNTIYF	TRBV28
CASSLGAAEETQYF	TRBV5-4
CASSPGFAYGYTF	TRBV5-6
CASRERDISPLHF	TRBV28
CAWTRSSGANTGELFF	TRBV30
CASSFTSGSGRFF	TRBV27
CASSEGLASTDTQYF	TRBV2
CASSPRGGVNTEAFF	TRBV18
CASSLGSGSYNEQFF	TRBV28
CASSQVILGDSGTGELFF	TRBV3-1/TRBV3-2
CASSLDAGTGKLFF	TRBV5-5
CASSLADKDRAGYEQYF	TRBV7-9
CASSPSGEQFF	TRBV7-9
CASRGGDSYEQYF	TRBV5-1
CASSQGPDRVTYEQYF	TRBV4-1
CASSTPGHMNTEAFF	TRBV21-1
CATSDPTGPNTGELFF	TRBV24-1
CSVEERGMGYGYTF	TRBV29-1
CAISIPSGRDYEQYF	TRBV10-3
CSVEKGGSHSYNEQFF	TRBV29-1
CATSDSHDRAYPYGYTF	TRBV24-1
CASRDPGQGEAFF	TRBV9
CAWGLAGTDTQYF	TRBV28
CASSRGTYEQYF	TRBV28